This section outlines one T cell receptor beta chain sequence together with its context. Cohort assignment relied on participant-reported clinical history. The assay was immunoSEQ multiplex PCR, and TCRdb's table has in-frame clones only and misses some. Of about 140,000 clones listed, approximately 88% were seen once; the top ten hold 4.5% to 5.5%. The entry originates in a study of blood T cell repertoires in COVID-19. As for the study in general: COVID-19 samples collected from the United States, Italy and Spain covered acute and convalescent phases. The cDNA or gDNA used as material had been derived from T cells, B-cell-depleted T cells, or PBMCs.

Germline values: CDR1 SGHDT, CDR2 YYEEEE. V shed 4 bases, J shed 2 bases, and the junction held 8 bases outside the gene matches. This CDR3 is built from 15 residues. The TCR sequence derives from a man aged 40-55 years with acute COVID-19. The specimen sequenced was PBMCs or T cells enriched from blood (not recorded which). This chain links TRBV5-6 with TRBJ2-7; the match to TRBD1 covers 8 bases. The CDR3 sequence is CASSPGGQVTYEQYF. The CDR3 nucleotides read TGTGCCAGCAGCCCAGGGGGACAGGTAACCTACGAGCAGTACTTC.